The sequence of this TCR beta chain was determined in a study of T cell repertoires in cytomegalovirus infection. Study-level information: Public TCR beta signatures marked donors with CMV infection and the matching HLA.

This CDR3 spans 15 amino acids. The germline V gene has CDR1 SGHVS and CDR2 FQNEAQ. Trimming removed 4 bases from V and 2 bases from J, with 15 bases in between. Study findings and constraints: The ex vivo response was dominated by HLA-C-restricted CMV-specific TCR beta clonotypes.

Comments on this clonotype: Its specificity is not known.

TCRdb re-derived calls from the reads in MiXCR, one entry per CDR3 protein. Among 150,000 to 200,000 distinct CDR3 sequences listed, about 15% were seen once. The material sequenced was PBMCs. The chain carries TRBV7-8 and TRBJ2-7; TRBD2 is a possible D gene (6 bases). The TCR comes from a human donor in good health (CMV status not recorded). Some clones in this sample may be carry-over from other donors' samples. CDR3 nucleotides: TGTGCCAGCAGCTCCTCCGGAGGGCCGACCTACGAGCAGTACTTC. Translating it yields CASSSSGGPTYEQYF.